The clone carrying this T cell receptor beta chain was recorded once. What it binds is not known. The source of the sample is a study of human thymus T cells. Regarding the study as a whole: Seemingly biased V and J gene usage marked thymic and blood repertoires.

Repertoires were generated with immunoSEQ multiplex PCR, while TCRdb's copy carries only in-frame clones and drops some. Of 35,000 to 45,000 clones listed, approximately 93% are singletons. V shed 5 bases, J shed 8 bases, and the junction held 14 bases outside the gene matches. In germline, CDR1 is SGHTA, CDR2 FQGNSA. This CDR3 region has 16 residues. Infants, healthy and Finnish, who were having corrective surgery for congenital heart defects served as donors. A roughly 0.45-1 mL peripheral blood aliquot was taken intraoperatively from four of eight donors. Material for sequencing was blood. The receptor comes from a boy younger than two with a congenital heart defect but otherwise immunologically healthy. J is TRBJ2-1 and V is TRBV7-2; 8 bases map to TRBD2. Here the CDR3 reads CASSTPGTRRIDEQFF. The CDR3 DNA reads TGTGCCAGCAGCACTCCCGGGACTAGAAGGATCGATGAGCAGTTCTTC.